The 11 T cell receptor beta chains in this list originate from one sample, sequenced in a study of shared clonotypes between healthy human individuals (dated by TCRdb to about 2020). Library creation used the immunoSEQ multiplex PCR assay. Imported from immuneACCESS, the table was reduced by TCRdb to in-frame sequences with V and J called. These copies leave out some clones; in studies compared against another copy, an unresolved V gene accounts for under half, and the cause of the remainder is not known. A total of over 2 million clones appear in this sample, roughly 92% of them only once. Together, the top ten hold approximately 0.4% of the sample. The specimen sequenced was naive CD4+ T cells from PBMCs. Sample cell subset or site, as interpreted from the label and publication: CD45RA+ positively selected. Receptors originate from a man aged 18 to 30 in good health. Some clones in this sample may be carry-over from other donors' samples.

This clone was seen a few times. The chain is built from TRBV9 and TRBJ1-1; TRBD1 might be the D (5 bases). CDR3 length: 17 amino acids. Germline V CDR1 and CDR2: SGDLS, YYNGEE. The V end lost 3 bases, the J end lost 0 bases, and 18 bases lay between the germline ends. The CDR3 loop reads CASSAHRDAYMNTEAFF. The CDR3 bases are TGTGCCAGCAGCGCCCACCGGGACGCTTATATGAACACTGAAGCTTTCTTT. The complete variable domain, with remaining parts taken from reference TRBV9 and TRBJ1-1, reads DSGVTQTPKHLITATGQRVTLRCSPRSGDLSVYWYQQSLDQGLQFLIQYYNGEERAKGNILERFSAQQFPDLHSELNLSSLELGDSALYFCASSAHRDAYMNTEAFFGQGTRLTVV.

In its sample, this clone was seen once. V gene TRBV5-4 combines with J gene TRBJ2-7, with D maybe TRBD1 (6 bases). V shed 5 bases and J shed 0 bases, with 15 bases lying between them. CDR1 SGHNT and CDR2 YYREEE come from the germline V gene (reference sequence). The CDR3 spans 15 residues. The CDR3, as DNA: TGTGCCAGCAGTAACTCAGAGGGGGTCTCCTACGAGCAGTACTTC. This gives the protein CASSNSEGVSYEQYF.

The rearrangement links TRBV18 to TRBJ1-5; 7 bases agree with TRBD1. The trim removed 5 bases at V and 5 bases at J, leaving 3 bases unmatched. Germline loops: CDR1 KGHSH, CDR2 LQKENI. The CDR3 loop spans 13 amino acids. CDR3 in DNA: TGTGCCAGCTCAGGAGGACAGGATCAGCCCCAGCATTTT. The encoded protein is CASSGGQDQPQHF.

Only one count was recorded for this clone. The chain is built from TRBV2 and TRBJ2-5, with D possibly matching TRBD2 (5 bases). CDR3 length: 14 amino acids. With 3 bases removed from V and 5 bases from J, the gap between germline ends came to 13 bases. The germline V gene encodes CDR1 SNHLY and CDR2 FYNNEI. The CDR3 protein is CASSDLGRGETQYF. CDR3 DNA: TGTGCCAGCAGTGACTTGGGGAGAGGTGAGACCCAGTACTTC. The variable domain in full, with the rest retrieved from reference TRBV2 and TRBJ2-5, is EPEVTQTPSHQVTQMGQEVILRCVPISNHLYFYWYRQILGQKVEFLVSFYNNEISEKSEIFDDQFSVERPDGSNFTLKIRSTKLEDSAMYFCASSDLGRGETQYFGPGTRLLVL.

To note about this clone: Additional DNA sequences in this sample encode the identical CDR3. The chain joins TRBV7-2 to TRBJ2-2; D is unresolved. Looked up from germline, CDR1 is SGHTA and CDR2 is FQGNSA. V dropped 5 bases and J dropped 4 bases, with 8 bases sitting between them. The CDR3 length is 13 residues. The CDR3 DNA follows: TGTGCCAGCAGCCCCCGCATCACCGGGGAGCTGTTTTTT. This sequence encodes CASSPRITGELFF.

V and J are TRBV1 and TRBJ2-7; the table gives TRBD2 as D, unverified against the DNA. TRBV1 is deemed a pseudogene. The CDR3 has 17 amino acids. The CDR3: CTSSQEGLAGASYEQYF. The CDR3 nucleotides read TGCACCAGCAGCCAAGAAGGACTAGCGGGAGCCTCCTACGAGCAGTACTTC.

This clone was observed a single time. J is TRBJ2-7 and V is TRBV6-5, with 11 bases identical to TRBD2. This CDR3 spans 15 amino acids. Germline CDR1 MNHEY, CDR2 SVGAGI. The V segment lost 6 bases and the J segment 0 bases; nucleotides outside the gene matches: 4. CDR3 loop: CASSASGRSSYEQYF. The CDR3 DNA follows: TGTGCCAGCAGCGCTAGCGGGAGGTCCTCCTACGAGCAGTACTTC.

This chain joins TRBV7-2 and TRBJ2-3; D is undetermined. The CDR3 is made up of 14 amino acids. Per the germline V gene, CDR1 is SGHTA and CDR2 is FQGNSA. Trimming removed 1 base at V and 4 bases at J, with 9 bases between. CDR3 region: CASSLVIPADTQYF. The DNA of the CDR3 is TGTGCCAGCAGCTTAGTTATCCCCGCAGATACGCAGTATTTT.

V is TRBV4-2 and J is TRBJ2-2; the match to TRBD1 covers 12 bases. Germline CDR1 LGHNA, CDR2 YNFKEQ. The CDR3 is made up of 22 amino acids. With V trimmed by 3 bases and J by 3 bases, 20 bases remained unmatched. CDR3 sequence reads: CASSHGFSTGTGGFIDTGELFF. Here the CDR3 DNA reads TGTGCCAGCAGCCATGGATTCTCCACCGGGACAGGGGGCTTTATTGACACCGGGGAGCTGTTTTTT.

J is TRBJ2-3 and V is TRBV7-2; 9 positions match TRBD2. V dropped 5 bases and J dropped 4; count of bases not matched to a gene: 10. The length of the CDR3 is 16 residues. The germline CDR1 and CDR2 sequences are SGHTA and FQGNSA. The CDR3 is CASSVLAGNLADTQYF. CDR3 bases: TGTGCCAGCAGCGTACTAGCGGGCAACCTGGCAGATACGCAGTATTTT. The complete variable domain, with remaining parts taken from reference TRBV7-2 and TRBJ2-3, reads GAGVSQSPSNKVTEKGKDVELRCDPISGHTALYWYRQSLGQGLEFLIYFQGNSAPDKSGLPSDRFSAERTGGSVSTLTIQRTQQEDSAVYLCASSVLAGNLADTQYFGPGTRLTVL.

This clone was observed a single time. The V gene is TRBV11-2, the J gene TRBJ2-6; D remains ambiguous. Trimming took 0 bases from V and 4 from J, leaving 7 bases between them. The CDR3 contains 15 residues. Germline V gene data show CDR1 as SGHAT and CDR2 as FQNNGV. This CDR3 is CASSLERRGANVLTF. CDR3 sequence (DNA): TGTGCCAGCAGCTTAGAAAGAAGAGGGGCCAACGTCCTGACTTTC.